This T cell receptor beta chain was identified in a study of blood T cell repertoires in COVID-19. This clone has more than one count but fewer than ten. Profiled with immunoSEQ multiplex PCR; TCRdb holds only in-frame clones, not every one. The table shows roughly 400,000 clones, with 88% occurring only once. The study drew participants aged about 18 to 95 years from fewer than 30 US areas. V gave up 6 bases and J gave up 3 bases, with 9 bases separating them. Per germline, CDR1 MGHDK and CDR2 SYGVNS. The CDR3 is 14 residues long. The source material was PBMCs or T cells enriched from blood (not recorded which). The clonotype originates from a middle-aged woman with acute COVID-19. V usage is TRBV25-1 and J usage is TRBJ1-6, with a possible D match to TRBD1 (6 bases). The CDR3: CASRQGYYNSPLHF. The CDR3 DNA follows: TGTGCCAGCAGACAGGGTTACTATAATTCACCCCTCCACTTT.